This T cell receptor (beta chain) was identified during a study of T-cell reconstitution after alpha-beta-depleted transplantation in children. Study results and limitations: Among T cells one year after transplant, newly produced cells accounted for most counts and diversity. In patients about two months after transplant, alpha-beta T cells reportedly arose from several hundred expanded graft clones.

The V gene lost 1 base and the J gene lost 6 bases, with 13 bases spanning the gap. Germline CDR1 and CDR2: GTSNPN and SVGIG (reference sequence). CDR3 length: 13 amino acids. This clonotype appeared many times. Its antigen is undetermined. This sample's TCRbeta library carried unique molecular identifier barcodes. Each CDR3 protein gets one entry after TCRdb re-called the PCR reads with MiXCR. Of fewer than 350,000 distinct CDR3 sequences detected, roughly 12% appear once; the ten largest clones hold roughly a quarter. The source of this sequence is a male patient aged 2-9 years who had a stem cell transplant for chronic granulomatous disease, so the T cells may come from the graft donor. The chain links TRBV30 to TRBJ2-7; D gene ambiguous. Sequencing used peripheral blood, obtained 180 days after TCRalphabeta/CD19-depleted stem cell transplant. Written as DNA, the CDR3 is TGTGCCTGGAGTGGCCATAGTCTTGGCGAGCAGTACTTC. It yields the protein CAWSGHSLGEQYF.